This TCR beta chain stems from a study of blood T cell repertoires in COVID-19. Study summary: Italy, Spain and the United States were the sources of the convalescent and acute COVID-19 samples.

The CDR3 covers 14 residues. V lost 0 bases to trimming and J lost 4 bases, with 9 bases between them. Germline assignment: CDR1 LGHDT and CDR2 YNNKEL (reference sequence). Profiled with immunoSEQ multiplex PCR; TCRdb holds only in-frame clones, not every one. The profile covers 300,000 to 350,000 clones, with approximately 90% appearing a single time and almost 4% taken by the ten largest. Recruitment covered about two dozen US areas and drew participants whose ages spanned roughly 18 to 89 years. The TCR comes from a young woman who had been exposed to COVID-19. Sample: PBMCs or T cells enriched from blood (not recorded which). This sequence joins TRBV3-1 (or the pseudogene TRBV3-2) and TRBJ1-2; the D is unclear. As DNA, the CDR3 is TGTGCCAGCAGCCAAGATCAGCCAGGCTATGGCTACACCTTC. Translation: CASSQDQPGYGYTF.